This TCR beta chain comes out of a study of blood T cell repertoires in COVID-19. Study at large: PBMCs, B-cell-depleted T cells, or T cells provided the cDNA or gDNA that made up the material.

Study processing details: Estimated nucleated cell counts came from reference gene primer amplification. Generated by immunoSEQ multiplex PCR, the TCRdb table keeps only in-frame clones and is missing some. The D gene and trimming were derived from the DNA, and the V and J assignments and clone size from that table. This table holds roughly 360,000 clones, around four fifths found once. The specimen sequenced was PBMCs or T cells enriched from blood (not recorded which). The source of this sequence is a woman between 45 and 60 years old who had recovered from COVID-19.

CDR3 bases: TGTGCCAGCAGCTCCACACACCAAACAGTGAACACTGAAGCTTTCTTT. Residues: CASSSTHQTVNTEAFF. This chain uses TRBV5-4 with TRBJ1-1; D unresolved. The CDR3 has 16 amino acids. Germline lookup yields CDR1 SGHNT and CDR2 YYREEE (reference sequence). Trimming pared 3 bases from V and 0 bases from J, leaving 15 bases between.